The 9 T cell receptor beta chains given below trace back to one sample, sequenced in a study of blood T cell repertoires in COVID-19. Data came from immunoSEQ multiplex PCR; TCRdb stores just in-frame clones and leaves some out. The sample carries roughly 700,000 clones, over 80% recorded once. Sequences were obtained from peripheral blood. Receptors originate from a woman aged 18-30 years with acute or convalescent COVID-19.

This clone came up a few times. This rearrangement joins TRBV15 to TRBJ1-1; no clear D gene. CDR3 length equals 10 residues. V lost 4 bases, J lost 8 bases, and 5 bases lay in between. Germline CDR1 reads LNHNV; CDR2 reads YYDKDF (reference sequence). CDR3 amino acids: CATSNSEAFF. Written as DNA, the CDR3 is TGTGCCACCAGCAACAGCGAAGCTTTCTTT.

V usage is TRBV3-1 (or the pseudogene TRBV3-2) and J usage is TRBJ2-3; possibly TRBD1 for D (6 bases). CDR3 length equals 13 residues. Trimming removed 1 base from V and 7 bases from J, with 9 bases in between. Germline CDR1 and CDR2: LGHDT and YNNKEL (reference sequence). CDR3 loop: CASSQVGQHTQYF. CDR3 coding DNA: TGTGCCAGCAGCCAAGTGGGACAACATACGCAGTATTTT.

The chain joins TRBV3-1 (or the pseudogene TRBV3-2) to TRBJ2-2, with TRBD1 identical over 8 bases. The V and J ends lost 2 bases and 1 base, in that order; junction bases with no gene match: 6. The germline gives CDR1 LGHDT, CDR2 YNNKEL (reference sequence). CDR3 length equals 17 residues. The CDR3 DNA reads TGTGCCAGCAGCCAATGGAGAACAGGGGGGAACACCGGGGAGCTGTTTTTT. It codes for CASSQWRTGGNTGELFF.

Worth noting for this clone: The germline gene is not matched at one end of the junction; a read error may be the cause. The chain is built from TRBV9 and TRBJ2-5, with 10 bases lining up with TRBD2. The CDR3 has 15 residues. Germline loops: CDR1 SGDLS, CDR2 YYNGEE. The CDR3 bases are TGTGTCAGCAGCGCAGGCCTTAGCGGGGGGGAGACCCAGTACTTC. It codes for CVSSAGLSGGETQYF. Complete variable domain (other parts from reference TRBV9 and TRBJ2-5): DSGVTQTPKHLITATGQRVTLRCSPRSGDLSVYWYQQSLDQGLQFLIQYYNGEERAKGNILERFSAQQFPDLHSELNLSSLELGDSALYFCVSSAGLSGGETQYFGPGTRLLVL.

This clone was detected a few times. The J gene is TRBJ2-7, the V gene TRBV6-5, with 7 bases identical to TRBD1. The CDR3 covers 14 residues. The trim removed 8 bases at V and 2 bases at J, leaving 9 bases unmatched. Germline CDR1 MNHEY, CDR2 SVGAGI. The CDR3 sequence: CASQRTGVAYEQYF. The CDR3 nucleotides read TGTGCCAGCCAACGGACAGGCGTCGCCTACGAGCAGTACTTC.

The V and J genes are TRBV3-1 (or the pseudogene TRBV3-2) and TRBJ1-1; D gene ambiguous. Germline V gives CDR1 LGHDT, CDR2 YNNKEL (reference sequence). The CDR3 sequence is 13 residues long. Trimming took 0 bases from V and 11 from J, leaving 13 bases between them. In DNA, the CDR3 is TGTGCCAGCAGCCAAGAAGAGGGTTTTGGGGCTTTCTTT. It encodes CASSQEEGFGAFF.

The V gene is TRBV9, the J gene TRBJ2-7; tentative D call: TRBD2 (6 bases). The ends were cut back, 3 bases at V and 6 bases at J, with 13 bases in the middle. The V gene's germline CDR1 is SGDLS and CDR2 YYNGEE. The CDR3 has 13 amino acids. The CDR3 region is CASSAGTPAEQYF. DNA for the CDR3: TGTGCCAGCAGCGCCGGGACTCCAGCCGAGCAGTACTTC.

The chain employs TRBV7-2 and TRBJ1-1; TRBD1 matches at 7 bases. The CDR3 consists of 14 residues. The J segment lost 1 base and the V segment lost 5 bases, leaving 4 bases of the junction unmatched. Germline V lookup: CDR1 SGHTA, CDR2 FQGNSA. Here the CDR3 reads CASSRNRGNTEAFF. DNA of the CDR3: TGTGCCAGCAGCCGCAACAGGGGGAACACTGAAGCTTTCTTT.

The genes are TRBV3-1 (or the pseudogene TRBV3-2) and TRBJ1-5; TRBD1 is a possible D gene (6 bases). Germline CDR1 is LGHDT and CDR2 is YNNKEL (reference sequence). This CDR3 is 14 amino acids long. Trimming left V 0 bases short and J 6 bases short, with 9 bases between. In nucleotides, the CDR3 is TGTGCCAGCAGCCAAGAACAGGGAAGTCAGCCCCAGCATTTT. Its protein product is CASSQEQGSQPQHF.